The rows below give T cell receptor beta chains drawn from one sample of a study of blood T cell repertoires in COVID-19. Produced via immunoSEQ multiplex PCR; TCRdb's table is partial and in-frame only. The sample yields approximately 300,000 clones, approximately 92% seen once. Specimen: peripheral blood. The receptors originated from a woman aged 25 to 39 with COVID-19, enrolled during active disease. Each CDR3 is given with its conserved first and last residue. A D gene is named only where the DNA matches it firmly. Clone size is not always given. Where it is, it says once, few, many or a class for expanded clones.

clone size: -
J gene: TRBJ2-3
V gene: TRBV6-5
D gene: -
CDR3 protein: CASSYSWADHTDTQYF
CDR3 DNA: TGTGCCAGCAGTTACTCTTGGGCAGACCATACAGATACGCAGTATTTT

clone size: -
J gene: TRBJ1-5
V gene: TRBV6-5
D gene: -
CDR3 protein: CASSYVGGSDQPQHF
CDR3 DNA: TGTGCCAGCAGTTACGTCGGGGGGAGCGATCAGCCCCAGCATTTT

clone size: -
J gene: TRBJ2-5
V gene: TRBV5-1
D gene: -
CDR3 protein: CASSYRVKETQYF
CDR3 DNA: TGCGCCAGCAGCTACCGGGTGAAAGAGACCCAGTACTTC

clone size: -
J gene: TRBJ2-1
V gene: TRBV5-1
D gene: TRBD2
CDR3 protein: CASSLGGSPTSGRAGEQFF
CDR3 DNA: TGCGCCAGCAGCTTGGGAGGGTCACCGACTAGCGGGAGGGCCGGCGAGCAGTTCTTC

clone size: -
J gene: TRBJ1-5
V gene: TRBV24-1
D gene: -
CDR3 protein: CATRGEENEPQHF
CDR3 DNA: TGTGCCACCAGAGGGGAGGAGAACGAGCCCCAGCATTTT

clone size: -
J gene: TRBJ2-7
V gene: TRBV7-2
D gene: -
CDR3 protein: CASSLGTGYEQYF
CDR3 DNA: TGTGCCAGCAGCCTCGGGACTGGCTACGAGCAGTACTTC

clone size: -
J gene: TRBJ2-3
V gene: TRBV5-1
D gene: TRBD2
CDR3 protein: CASRGLPVDTQYF
CDR3 DNA: TGCGCCAGCAGGGGACTACCAGTAGATACGCAGTATTTT

clone size: -
J gene: TRBJ2-5
V gene: TRBV4-3
D gene: -
CDR3 protein: CASSQGGQQETQYF
CDR3 DNA: TGCGCCAGCAGCCAAGGCGGACAGCAAGAGACCCAGTACTTC

clone size: -
J gene: TRBJ2-7
V gene: TRBV3-1/TRBV3-2
D gene: TRBD2
CDR3 protein: CASSLRGGLRSRQYF
CDR3 DNA: TGTGCCAGCAGCCTCCGGGGGGGGCTAAGGAGCCGGCAGTACTTC

clone size: once
J gene: TRBJ1-1
V gene: TRBV5-1
D gene: TRBD1
CDR3 protein: CASSFLTGDANTEAFF
CDR3 DNA: TGCGCCAGCAGCTTCCTTACAGGGGACGCCAACACTGAAGCTTTCTTT

clone size: -
J gene: TRBJ2-1
V gene: TRBV27
D gene: TRBD2
CDR3 protein: CASSLLLAGGDEQFF
CDR3 DNA: TGTGCCAGCAGTTTATTGCTAGCGGGAGGGGATGAGCAGTTCTTC

clone size: -
J gene: TRBJ1-5
V gene: TRBV4-3
D gene: -
CDR3 protein: CASSQDQGDQPQHF
CDR3 DNA: TGCGCCAGCAGCCAAGATCAAGGGGATCAGCCCCAGCATTTT

clone size: -
J gene: TRBJ1-1
V gene: TRBV9
D gene: TRBD1
CDR3 protein: CASSQGQGVVAFF
CDR3 DNA: TGTGCCAGCAGCCAGGGACAGGGGGTAGTCGCTTTCTTT

clone size: -
J gene: TRBJ2-1
V gene: TRBV5-8
D gene: -
CDR3 protein: CASSFDFASNEQFF
CDR3 DNA: TGTGCCAGCAGCTTTGACTTTGCCTCAAATGAGCAGTTCTTC

clone size: -
J gene: TRBJ1-3
V gene: TRBV5-1
D gene: -
CDR3 protein: CASSPDGRNTIYF
CDR3 DNA: TGCGCCAGCAGCCCTGACGGGAGAAACACCATATATTTT

clone size: once
J gene: TRBJ2-2
V gene: TRBV12-2
D gene: -
CDR3 protein: CASRPRRGQGTGELFF
CDR3 DNA: TGTGCAAGTCGCCCGAGGAGGGGACAGGGTACCGGGGAGCTGTTTTTT

clone size: -
J gene: TRBJ2-7
V gene: TRBV30
D gene: -
CDR3 protein: CASSDSYEQYF
CDR3 DNA: TGTGCCTCCTCGGACAGTTACGAGCAGTACTTC

clone size: few
J gene: TRBJ1-6
V gene: TRBV12-3/TRBV12-4
D gene: TRBD1
CDR3 protein: CASTLDRDSPLHF
CDR3 DNA: TGTGCCAGCACCCTGGACAGGGATTCACCCCTCCACTTT

clone size: -
J gene: TRBJ1-4
V gene: TRBV11-2
D gene: -
CDR3 protein: CASSLGLSNEKLFF
CDR3 DNA: TGTGCCAGCAGCTTAGGTCTGAGTAATGAAAAACTGTTTTTT

clone size: -
J gene: TRBJ2-1
V gene: TRBV13
D gene: TRBD2
CDR3 protein: CASSDTGLAGPNEQFF
CDR3 DNA: TGTGCCAGCAGCGATACCGGACTAGCGGGACCCAATGAGCAGTTCTTC

clone size: once
J gene: TRBJ2-1
V gene: TRBV6-1
D gene: TRBD1
CDR3 protein: CASSETPGQGRDEQFF
CDR3 DNA: TGTGCCAGCAGTGAGACCCCGGGACAGGGTCGTGATGAGCAGTTCTTC

clone size: -
J gene: TRBJ2-7
V gene: TRBV9
D gene: -
CDR3 protein: CASSRDMLGGEQYF
CDR3 DNA: TGTGCCAGCAGCCGCGACATGTTGGGAGGCGAGCAGTACTTC

clone size: -
J gene: TRBJ2-1
V gene: TRBV11-2
D gene: TRBD2
CDR3 protein: CASRKREGSYNEQFF
CDR3 DNA: TGTGCCAGCAGAAAGCGGGAGGGCTCCTACAATGAGCAGTTCTTC

clone size: -
J gene: TRBJ1-2
V gene: TRBV28
D gene: -
CDR3 protein: CASSGRRYGYTF
CDR3 DNA: TGTGCCAGCAGTGGTCGGAGATATGGCTACACCTTC

clone size: -
J gene: TRBJ2-2
V gene: TRBV10-2
D gene: -
CDR3 protein: CASSGSGANTGELFF
CDR3 DNA: TGCGCCAGCAGTGGAAGCGGAGCGAACACCGGGGAGCTGTTTTTT